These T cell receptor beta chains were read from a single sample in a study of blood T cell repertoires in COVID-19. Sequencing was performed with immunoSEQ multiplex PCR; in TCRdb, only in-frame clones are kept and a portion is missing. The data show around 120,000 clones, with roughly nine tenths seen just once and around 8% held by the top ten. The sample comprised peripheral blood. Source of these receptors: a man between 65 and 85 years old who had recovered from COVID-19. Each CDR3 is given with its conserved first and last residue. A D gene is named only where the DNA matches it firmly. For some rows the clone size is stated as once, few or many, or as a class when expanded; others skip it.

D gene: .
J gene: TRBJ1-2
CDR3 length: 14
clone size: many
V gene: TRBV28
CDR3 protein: CASSPSNLGYGYTF

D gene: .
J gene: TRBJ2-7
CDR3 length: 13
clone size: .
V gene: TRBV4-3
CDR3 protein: CASSQIREYEQYF

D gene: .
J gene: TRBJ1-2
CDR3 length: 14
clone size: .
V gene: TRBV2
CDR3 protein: CASSEARGASGYTF

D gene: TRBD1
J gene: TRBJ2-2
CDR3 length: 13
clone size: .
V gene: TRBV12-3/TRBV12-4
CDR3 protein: CASSGQGAGELFF

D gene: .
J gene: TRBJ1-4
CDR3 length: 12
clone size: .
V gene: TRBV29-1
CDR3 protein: CSVDGVNEKLFF

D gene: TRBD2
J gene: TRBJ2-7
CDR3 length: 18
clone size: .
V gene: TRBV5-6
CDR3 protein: CASSPRTVRLAGAYEQYF

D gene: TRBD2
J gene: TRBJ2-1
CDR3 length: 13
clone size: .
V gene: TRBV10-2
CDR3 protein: CASMGGVMDEQFF

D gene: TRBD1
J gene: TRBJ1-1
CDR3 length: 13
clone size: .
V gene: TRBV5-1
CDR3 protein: CASSSQGATEAFF

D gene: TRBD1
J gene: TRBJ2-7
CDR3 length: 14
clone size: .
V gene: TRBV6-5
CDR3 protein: CASIIGQGAYEQYF

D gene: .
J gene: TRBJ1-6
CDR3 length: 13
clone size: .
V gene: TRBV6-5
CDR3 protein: CASRSTYNSPLHF

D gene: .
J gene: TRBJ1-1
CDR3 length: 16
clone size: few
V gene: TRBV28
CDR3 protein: CASILWTGTPYTEAFF

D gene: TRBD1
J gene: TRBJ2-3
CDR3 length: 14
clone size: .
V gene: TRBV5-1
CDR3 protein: CASTSGTVTDTQYF

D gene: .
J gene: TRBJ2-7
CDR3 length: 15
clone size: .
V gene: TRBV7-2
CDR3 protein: CASSLLGGVVHEQYF

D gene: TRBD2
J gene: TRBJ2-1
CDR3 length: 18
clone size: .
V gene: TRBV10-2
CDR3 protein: CASSETPPLAGFRNEQFF

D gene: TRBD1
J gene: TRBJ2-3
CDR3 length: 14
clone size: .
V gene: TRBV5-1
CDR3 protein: CASSRDRSTDTQYF

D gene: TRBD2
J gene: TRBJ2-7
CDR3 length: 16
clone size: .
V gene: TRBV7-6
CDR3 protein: CASSLVEAGDSYEQYF

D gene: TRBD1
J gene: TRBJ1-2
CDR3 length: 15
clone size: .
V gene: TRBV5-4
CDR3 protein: CASSLGQTGGGGYTF

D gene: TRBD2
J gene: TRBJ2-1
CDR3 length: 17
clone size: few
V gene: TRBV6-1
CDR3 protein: CASSGLRTSGIYNEQFF

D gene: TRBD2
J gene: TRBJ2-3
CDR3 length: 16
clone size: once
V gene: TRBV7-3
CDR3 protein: CASTPGLARVADTQYF

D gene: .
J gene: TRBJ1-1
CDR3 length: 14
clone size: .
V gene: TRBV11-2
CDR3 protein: CASSDRVGNTEAFF

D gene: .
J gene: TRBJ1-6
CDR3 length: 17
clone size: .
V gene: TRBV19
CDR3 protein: CASSKGWTSSYNSPLHF

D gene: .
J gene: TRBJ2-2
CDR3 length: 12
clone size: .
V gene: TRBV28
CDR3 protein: CASSPSTGELFF

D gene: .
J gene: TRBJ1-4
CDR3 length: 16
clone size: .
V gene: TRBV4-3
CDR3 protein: CASSQDLRGTSEKLFF

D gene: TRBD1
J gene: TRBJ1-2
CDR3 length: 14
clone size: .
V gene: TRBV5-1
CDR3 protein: CASSVGQGTAGYTF

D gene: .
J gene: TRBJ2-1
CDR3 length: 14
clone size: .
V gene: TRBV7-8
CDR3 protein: CASSRIKRYNEQFF

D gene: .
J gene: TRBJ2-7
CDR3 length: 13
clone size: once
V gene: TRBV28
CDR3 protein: CASFSQASYEQYF

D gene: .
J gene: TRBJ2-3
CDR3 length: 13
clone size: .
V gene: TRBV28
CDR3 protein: CASSFQFPDTQYF

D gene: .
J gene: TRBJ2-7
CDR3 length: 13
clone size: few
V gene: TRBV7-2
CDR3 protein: CASSSARVNEQYF

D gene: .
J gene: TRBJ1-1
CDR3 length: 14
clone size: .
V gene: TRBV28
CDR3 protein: CASSLQGSNTEAFF

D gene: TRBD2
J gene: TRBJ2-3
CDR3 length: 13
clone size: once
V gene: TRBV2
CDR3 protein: CASTGGSPDTQYF

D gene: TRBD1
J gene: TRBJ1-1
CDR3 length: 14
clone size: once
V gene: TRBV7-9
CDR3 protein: CASTLTGGNTEAFF

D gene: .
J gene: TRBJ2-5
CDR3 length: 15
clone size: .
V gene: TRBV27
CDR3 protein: CASSLSFGGQETQYF

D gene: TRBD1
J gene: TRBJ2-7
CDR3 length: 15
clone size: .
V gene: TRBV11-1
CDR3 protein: CASSRAGTATYEQYF

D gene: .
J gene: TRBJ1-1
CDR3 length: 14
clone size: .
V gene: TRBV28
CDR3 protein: CASTPRGRNTEAFF

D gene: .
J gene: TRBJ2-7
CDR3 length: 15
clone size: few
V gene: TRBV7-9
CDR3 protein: CASSLSLGADYEQYF

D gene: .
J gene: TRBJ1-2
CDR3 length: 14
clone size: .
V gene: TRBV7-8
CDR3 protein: CASSPGRGGEGYTF

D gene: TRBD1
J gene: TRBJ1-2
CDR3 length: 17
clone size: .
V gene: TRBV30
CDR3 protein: CAWSPTGTGTYYYGYTF

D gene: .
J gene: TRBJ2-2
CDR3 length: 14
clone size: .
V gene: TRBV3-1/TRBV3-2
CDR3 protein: CASTQYEGPGELFF

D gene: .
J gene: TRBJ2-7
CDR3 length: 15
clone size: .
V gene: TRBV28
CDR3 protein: CASSLRSGYLPEQYF

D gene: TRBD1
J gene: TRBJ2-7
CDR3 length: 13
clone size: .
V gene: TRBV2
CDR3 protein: CASAGQGRYEQYF

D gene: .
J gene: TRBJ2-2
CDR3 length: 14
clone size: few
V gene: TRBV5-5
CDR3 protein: CASSATRYTGELFF

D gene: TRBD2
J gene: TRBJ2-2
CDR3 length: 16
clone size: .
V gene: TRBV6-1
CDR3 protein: CASSELAGGNTGELFF

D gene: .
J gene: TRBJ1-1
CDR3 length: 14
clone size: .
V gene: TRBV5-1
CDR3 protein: CASSLAILQGTAFF

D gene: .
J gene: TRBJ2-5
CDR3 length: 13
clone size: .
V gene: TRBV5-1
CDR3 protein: CASSLGMQETQYF

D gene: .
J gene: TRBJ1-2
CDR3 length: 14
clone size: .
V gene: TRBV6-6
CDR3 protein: CASSYYTVDYGYTF

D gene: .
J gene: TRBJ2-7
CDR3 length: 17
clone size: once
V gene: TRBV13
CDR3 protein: CASSLGRSVILSYEQYF